A single count supports the clone carrying this T cell receptor (beta chain). Original data processing: How many nucleated cells were present was estimated from reference gene primer amplification. TCRdb's copy holds only in-frame clones and misses some; the assay was immunoSEQ multiplex PCR. D and trimming were read from the DNA, whereas the V and J calls and clone size are those reported in that table. Of about 170,000 clones in the sample, around 85% were seen once. In Seattle, patients joined the study during active infection and were tracked longitudinally. This sample is part of a study of blood T cell repertoires in COVID-19. The CDR3 runs 12 residues. Germline lookup yields CDR1 KGHSH and CDR2 LQKENI. Trimming left V 2 bases short and J 6 bases short, with 8 bases between.

This receptor was identified in a woman older than 75 with COVID-19, enrolled during active disease. Input material: peripheral blood. The chain uses TRBV18 and TRBJ2-7; D might be TRBD2 (6 bases). The CDR3 region is CASSPGGAEQYF. The CDR3 nucleotides are TGTGCCAGCTCACCAGGAGGGGCCGAGCAGTACTTC.